A selection of T cell receptor beta chains follows, all from one sample in a study of blood T cell repertoires in COVID-19. The protocol was immunoSEQ multiplex PCR, while the TCRdb copy is restricted to in-frame clones and leaves out a portion. The sample holds 40,000 to 55,000 clones, around 83% seen once. The sequenced sample consisted of peripheral blood. The receptor source for this set is a human donor in a cohort sampled during active COVID-19. CDR3s include the opening cysteine and the closing phenylalanine or tryptophan. A D gene is named only where the DNA matches it firmly. Only part of the rows carry a size: once, few, many, or a class if the clone is expanded.

j_gene | abundance | v_gene | d_gene | CDR3aa | CDR3nt
TRBJ2-1 | NA | TRBV30 | NA | CAWSSFSLKNRVYNEQFF | TGTGCCTGGAGTTCATTCAGCCTTAAAAACAGGGTCTACAATGAGCAGTTCTTC
TRBJ1-1 | NA | TRBV2 | NA | CASSPGTQSTEAFF | TGTGCCAGCTCCCCGGGGACACAAAGCACTGAAGCTTTCTTT
TRBJ2-4 | NA | TRBV3-1/TRBV3-2 | NA | CASSLGGVNIQYF | TGTGCCAGCAGCCTAGGAGGTGTAAACATTCAGTACTTC
TRBJ1-5 | NA | TRBV19 | NA | CASRVDWNQPQHF | TGTGCCAGCCGGGTGGATTGGAATCAGCCCCAGCATTTT
TRBJ1-2 | few | TRBV24-1 | TRBD1 | CATSEATGTNYGYTF | TGTGCCACCAGTGAGGCGACAGGGACTAACTATGGCTACACCTTC
TRBJ2-7 | NA | TRBV9 | TRBD2 | CASSPRTSGRDEQYF | TGTGCCAGCAGCCCTAGGACTAGCGGGAGGGACGAGCAGTACTTC
TRBJ2-5 | NA | TRBV7-2 | TRBD1 | CASSLGTGGKETQYF | TGTGCCAGCAGCCTCGGGACAGGGGGTAAGGAGACCCAGTACTTC
TRBJ2-5 | NA | TRBV4-1 | TRBD2 | CASSQEVPGTSGGGQETQYF | TGCGCCAGCAGCCAAGAAGTACCCGGGACTAGCGGAGGGGGACAAGAGACCCAGTACTTC
TRBJ2-7 | NA | TRBV6-5 | NA | CASSFAGDYEQYF | TGTGCCAGCAGTTTCGCAGGGGACTACGAGCAGTACTTC
TRBJ1-2 | NA | TRBV29-1 | NA | CSVAGDRGYTF | TGCAGCGTTGCAGGGGATAGGGGCTACACCTTC
TRBJ2-1 | NA | TRBV24-1 | TRBD2 | CATRSGTSGIDEQFF | TGTGCCACCAGATCCGGGACTAGCGGGATCGATGAGCAGTTCTTC
TRBJ2-6 | NA | TRBV12-5 | TRBD1 | CASGLGDSSSGANVLTF | TGTGCTAGTGGTTTGGGGGACAGTAGCTCTGGGGCCAACGTCCTGACTTTC
TRBJ1-2 | NA | TRBV27 | TRBD1 | CASSSRQGISGYTF | TGTGCCAGCAGTTCGCGACAGGGTATTAGTGGCTACACCTTC
TRBJ1-2 | NA | TRBV11-2 | NA | CASSPGQGNYGYTF | TGTGCCAGCAGCCCAGGCCAGGGGAACTATGGCTACACCTTC